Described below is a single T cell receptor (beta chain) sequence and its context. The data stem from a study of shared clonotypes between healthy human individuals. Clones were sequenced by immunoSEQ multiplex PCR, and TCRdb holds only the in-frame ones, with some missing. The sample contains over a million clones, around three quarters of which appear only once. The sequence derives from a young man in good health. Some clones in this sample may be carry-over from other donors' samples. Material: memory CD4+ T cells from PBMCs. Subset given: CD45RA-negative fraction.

CDR3 DNA: TGTGCCAGCAGCTTCACTAGCGGGGGTCCGGAGCAGTTCTTC. It specifies CASSFTSGGPEQFF. The V gene is TRBV5-6, the J gene TRBJ2-1; 11 bases match TRBD2. The V segment lost 2 bases and the J segment 10 bases; nucleotides outside the gene matches: 5. The CDR3 covers 14 residues. Looked up from germline, CDR1 is SGHDT and CDR2 is YYEEEE. Looking up the rest from reference TRBV5-6 and TRBJ2-1 gives the full variable domain: DAGVTQSPTHLIKTRGQQVTLRCSPKSGHDTVSWYQQALGQGPQFIFQYYEEEERQRGNFPDRFSGHQFPNYSSELNVNALLLGDSALYLCASSFTSGGPEQFFGPGTRLTVL.